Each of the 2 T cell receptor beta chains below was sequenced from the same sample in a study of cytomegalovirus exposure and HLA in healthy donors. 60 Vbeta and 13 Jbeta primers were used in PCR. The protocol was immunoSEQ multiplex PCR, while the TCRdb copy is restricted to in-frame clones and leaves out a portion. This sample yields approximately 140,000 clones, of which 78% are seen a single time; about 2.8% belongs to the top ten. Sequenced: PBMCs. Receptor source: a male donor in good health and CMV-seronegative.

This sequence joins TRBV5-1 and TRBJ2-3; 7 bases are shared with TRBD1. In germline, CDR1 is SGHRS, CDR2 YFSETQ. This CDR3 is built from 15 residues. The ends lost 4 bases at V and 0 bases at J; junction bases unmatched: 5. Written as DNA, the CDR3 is TGCGCCAGCAGCGGAACAGGGGAAAGCACAGATACGCAGTATTTT. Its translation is CASSGTGESTDTQYF.

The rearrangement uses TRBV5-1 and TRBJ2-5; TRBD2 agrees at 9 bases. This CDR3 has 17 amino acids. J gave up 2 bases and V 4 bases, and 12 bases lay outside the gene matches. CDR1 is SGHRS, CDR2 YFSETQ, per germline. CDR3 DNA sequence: TGCGCCAGCAGCATGGGACTAGCACAAGAACTTCAAGAGACCCAGTACTTC. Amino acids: CASSMGLAQELQETQYF.